The source of this T cell receptor beta chain is a study of blood T cell repertoires in COVID-19. The overall study: Acute and convalescent COVID-19 specimens originated in the United States, Italy and Spain. The cDNA or gDNA used as material had been derived from T cells, B-cell-depleted T cells, or PBMCs.

Germline-derived CDR1 and CDR2 are MNHEY and SMNVEV (reference sequence). Trimming shortened V by 1 base and J by 2 bases, and 15 bases separated the two germline ends. The CDR3 runs to 16 residues. Per the authors' pipeline: Amplification with reference gene primers provided the estimates of nucleated cell counts. Clones were read by immunoSEQ multiplex PCR, and TCRdb kept only the in-frame ones, dropping some. Clonal size and the V and J genes are those of that table, whereas D and trimming came from the DNA. The data show 80,000 to 95,000 clones, over 80% seen once. The J gene is TRBJ2-7, the V gene TRBV27; no definite D call. The TCR sequence derives from a woman over 75 with active or convalescent COVID-19. Material for sequencing was peripheral blood. The CDR3 sequence is CASSLYSPTRAYEQYF. The CDR3 region has the DNA TGTGCCAGCAGTTTATATAGCCCCACCCGGGCCTACGAGCAGTACTTC.